The 26 T cell receptor beta chains below come from one sample, sequenced in a study of blood T cell repertoires in COVID-19 (dated by TCRdb to the early 2020s). The method behind the library was the immunoSEQ multiplex PCR assay. TCRdb holds this immuneACCESS table with in-frame rearrangements only. Some clones are missing; in checked studies, unresolved V genes explain under half, and the rest has no known cause. The table for this sample lists 250,000 to 300,000 clones; 89% of them were counted only once. Approximately 1.8% of the sample goes to the ten largest clones. Material for sequencing was PBMCs or T cells enriched from blood (not recorded which). These receptors originate from a woman aged 55-70 years who had recovered from COVID-19.

This clone was counted many times. The V gene is TRBV5-1, the J gene TRBJ2-1, with 7 bases lining up with TRBD1. The CDR3 has 14 residues. Trimming cost V 6 bases and J 8 bases; bases outside gene matches: 11. Germline V gene data show CDR1 as SGHRS and CDR2 as YFSETQ. The CDR3 sequence is CASTNQGVRDEQFF. The CDR3 DNA reads as TGCGCCAGCACCAATCAGGGGGTTCGGGATGAGCAGTTCTTC.

V gene TRBV7-8 combines with J gene TRBJ2-7; 7 bases fit TRBD2. This CDR3 has 14 amino acids. V lost 1 base and J lost 3; bases outside the gene matches: 3. Germline values: CDR1 SGHVS, CDR2 FQNEAQ. CDR3 in amino acids: CASSLEGTIYEQYF. The CDR3 DNA follows: TGTGCCAGCAGCTTAGAAGGGACTATCTACGAGCAGTACTTC.

The chain links TRBV10-2 to TRBJ1-6; perhaps TRBD1 as D (5 bases). The CDR3 is 14 residues long. Trimming cost V 7 bases and J 2 bases, with 9 bases left between them. Per the germline V gene, CDR1 is WSHSY and CDR2 is SAAADI. The CDR3 region is CASTGGTYNSPLHF. The CDR3, as DNA: TGCGCCAGCACCGGGGGAACCTATAATTCACCCCTCCACTTT.

J is TRBJ2-3 and V is TRBV12-3 or TRBV12-4; D possibly corresponds to TRBD2 (6 bases). The ends were cut back, 3 bases at V and 6 bases at J, with 7 bases in the middle. The CDR3 has 12 residues. CDR3 coding DNA: TGTGCCAGCAGTTTTAGCGGTGATACGCAGTATTTT. Its translation: CASSFSGDTQYF.

The chain carries TRBV13 and TRBJ2-1, with 9 bases that match TRBD2. The ends lost 1 base at V and 9 bases at J; junction bases unmatched: 7. CDR3 size: 15 residues. Germline assignment: CDR1 PRHDT and CDR2 FYEKMQ (reference sequence). In nucleotides, the CDR3 is TGTGCCAGCAGCTTAGAGATGCGGGGGGGCCCTGAGCAGTTCTTC. Protein sequence: CASSLEMRGGPEQFF.

The chain's CDR3 is CASSDPHGRGQETQYF. As DNA, the CDR3 is TGTGCCAGCAGCGACCCCCATGGAAGGGGGCAAGAGACCCAGTACTTC. This chain joins TRBV5-4 and TRBJ2-5; tentative D call: TRBD1 (6 bases). CDR3 length equals 16 residues. The V gene lost 4 bases and the J gene lost 2 bases, with 18 bases spanning the gap. Germline V gives CDR1 SGHNT, CDR2 YYREEE (reference sequence).

This chain connects TRBV5-1 to TRBJ1-1; the D gene is possibly TRBD1 (5 bases). The CDR3 runs to 13 residues. Trimming took off 7 bases at V and 4 bases at J, with 14 bases between the two ends. From germline, CDR1 is SGHRS and CDR2 YFSETQ. CDR3 in DNA: TGCGCCAGCCGCTCGGGGGTGGGCACTGAAGCTTTCTTT. Protein: CASRSGVGTEAFF.

This clone was counted once. The chain uses TRBV19 and TRBJ1-1; 8 bases are shared with TRBD1. CDR3 length: 14 amino acids. J gave up 1 base and V 9 bases, and 7 bases lay outside the gene matches. Germline V gene sequence: CDR1 LNHDA, CDR2 SQIVND (reference sequence). The CDR3 sequence is CASQTGATNTEAFF. CDR3 bases: TGTGCCAGCCAGACAGGGGCAACGAACACTGAAGCTTTCTTT.

Points on this clone: The sample holds other DNA sequences that translate to the same CDR3. V gene TRBV5-1 combines with J gene TRBJ1-1; TRBD1 matches 8 bases. V dropped 0 bases and J dropped 4; count of bases not matched to a gene: 2. The CDR3 extends over 14 amino acids. From germline, CDR1 is SGHRS and CDR2 YFSETQ. CDR3 residues: CASSLEGQGTEAFF. CDR3 bases: TGCGCCAGCAGCTTGGAAGGACAGGGCACTGAAGCTTTCTTT. The entire variable domain, with the rest obtained from reference TRBV5-1 and TRBJ1-1, is as follows: KAGVTQTPRYLIKTRGQQVTLSCSPISGHRSVSWYQQTPGQGLQFLFEYFSETQRNKGNFPGRFSGRQFSNSRSEMNVSTLELGDSALYLCASSLEGQGTEAFFGQGTRLTVV.

The chain is built from TRBV2 and TRBJ1-1, with 9 bases identical to TRBD1. The CDR3 is 15 amino acids. Germline V gene data show CDR1 as SNHLY and CDR2 as FYNNEI. V lost 5 bases and J lost 3; bases outside the gene matches: 7. Here the CDR3 DNA reads TGTGCCAGCAGTTCACAGGGGGCGCTGGACACTGAAGCTTTCTTT. Translated: CASSSQGALDTEAFF.

The chain links TRBV28 to TRBJ2-5; 11 bases map to TRBD2. After removal of 1 base from V and 2 bases from J, the junction contained 9 bases not matched to a gene. This CDR3 is built from 18 residues. Per germline, CDR1 MDHEN and CDR2 SYDVKM. CDR3 residues: CASSLLTSGIGFQETQYF. CDR3 DNA: TGTGCCAGCAGTTTATTGACTAGCGGGATTGGATTTCAAGAGACCCAGTACTTC.

This chain joins TRBV30 and TRBJ2-1; TRBD2 is a possible D gene (5 bases). Germline loops: CDR1 GTSNPN, CDR2 SVGIG (reference sequence). The CDR3 length is 14 residues. V gave up 3 bases and J gave up 10 bases, with 19 bases separating them. DNA for the CDR3: TGTGCCTGGAGCGCCTCGGACTCGGCCAGGGAGCAGTTCTTC. This gives the protein CAWSASDSAREQFF. The variable domain in full, completed from reference TRBV30 and TRBJ2-1, reads SQTIHQWPATLVQPVGSPLSLECTVEGTSNPNLYWYRQAAGRGLQLLFYSVGIGQISSEVPQNLSASRPQDRQFILSSKKLLLSDSGFYLCAWSASDSAREQFFGPGTRLTVL.

This chain joins TRBV18 and TRBJ1-1; 7 nucleotides align to TRBD1. Trimming took 2 bases from V and 5 from J; bases not matched to a gene: 8. Germline CDR1 KGHSH, CDR2 LQKENI. The CDR3 length is 15 residues. CDR3 sequence (DNA): TGTGCCAGCTCACCAAGCGAGGGGGCGTGGACTGAAGCTTTCTTT. It encodes CASSPSEGAWTEAFF.

The CDR3 DNA is TGTGCCAGCAGCATTAGCGGTAACCCCTACGAGCAGTACTTC. It codes for CASSISGNPYEQYF. V usage is TRBV9 and J usage is TRBJ2-7; the D gene is possibly TRBD2 (6 bases). Germline CDR1 SGDLS, CDR2 YYNGEE. V lost 4 bases and J lost 2, with 13 bases in between. CDR3 length: 14 residues.

V gene TRBV27 combines with J gene TRBJ1-2, with TRBD1 matching 12 bases. Germline assignment: CDR1 MNHEY and CDR2 SMNVEV (reference sequence). The CDR3 length is 16 residues. Unmatched junction bases numbered 10, after V lost 6 bases and J lost 5 bases. The CDR3 coding sequence is TGTGCCAGCAGCACCTCGGGACAGGGGGCCTCTTATGGCTACACCTTC. Protein sequence: CASSTSGQGASYGYTF.

The table lists this clone with a count of one. This sequence joins TRBV2 and TRBJ2-2; D may be TRBD2 (8 bases). CDR1 SNHLY and CDR2 FYNNEI come from the germline V gene. The ends were cut back, 8 bases at V and 4 bases at J, with 14 bases in the middle. This CDR3 region has 14 residues. CDR3 protein: CASRREGATGELFF. Here the CDR3 DNA reads TGTGCCAGCCGTCGGGAGGGGGCCACCGGGGAGCTGTTTTTT. Full variable domain (missing parts from reference TRBV2 and TRBJ2-2): EPEVTQTPSHQVTQMGQEVILRCVPISNHLYFYWYRQILGQKVEFLVSFYNNEISEKSEIFDDQFSVERPDGSNFTLKIRSTKLEDSAMYFCASRREGATGELFFGEGSRLTVL.

The chain couples TRBV30 to TRBJ1-5; TRBD1 agrees at 7 bases. CDR3 length: 13 amino acids. The germline V gene has CDR1 GTSNPN and CDR2 SVGIG (reference sequence). Trimming took 5 bases from V and 0 from J; bases not matched to a gene: 1. The CDR3 reads CAWGTDSNQPQHF. The CDR3 DNA is TGTGCCTGGGGGACAGATAGCAATCAGCCCCAGCATTTT.

The rearrangement uses TRBV29-1 and TRBJ1-6; tentatively, D is TRBD1 (6 bases). CDR3 length: 14 amino acids. Per the germline V gene, CDR1 is SQVTM and CDR2 is ANQGSEA. The V end was cut by 5 bases, the J end by 8 bases, with 16 bases between. CDR3: CSVRTQGLDSPLHF. CDR3 DNA sequence: TGCAGCGTTCGAACACAGGGCTTGGATTCACCCCTCCACTTT.

In regard to this clone: The germline gene is not matched at one end of the junction; a read error may be the cause. The chain couples TRBV29-1 to TRBJ2-1, with TRBD1 matching 7 bases. The CDR3 is made up of 14 amino acids. Germline loops: CDR1 SQVTM, CDR2 ANQGSEA. The CDR3 nucleotides are TGCAGCGTGCTAAGGGACAGTTCCTTCAATGAGCAGTTCTTC. This translates into CSVLRDSSFNEQFF.

The chain uses TRBV4-1 and TRBJ1-2, with TRBD1 as a possible D gene (5 bases). Trimming shortened V by 4 bases and J by 0 bases, and 15 bases separated the two germline ends. The germline V gene encodes CDR1 MGHRA and CDR2 YSYEKL. CDR3 size: 16 residues. The CDR3 protein is CASSRSGGSSNYGYTF. The CDR3 DNA is TGCGCCAGCAGCCGAAGCGGGGGGTCGTCTAACTATGGCTACACCTTC.

This chain uses TRBV24-1 with TRBJ2-7, with D possibly TRBD1 on 6 matching bases. The V gene's germline CDR1 is KGHDR and CDR2 SFDVKD. Trimming cost V 10 bases and J 0 bases, with 15 bases left between them. CDR3 length equals 14 residues. In DNA, the CDR3 is TGTGCCACGAAGGGGACAACCGACTCCTACGAGCAGTACTTC. The encoded protein is CATKGTTDSYEQYF.

This sequence joins TRBV27 and TRBJ2-5; 10 bases are a match to TRBD2. The junction had 1 base not matched to a gene; V was cut back by 7 bases and J by 2 bases. The CDR3 runs 13 residues. Germline values: CDR1 MNHEY, CDR2 SMNVEV (reference sequence). DNA of the CDR3: TGTGCCAGCAAACTAGCGGGACAAGAGACCCAGTACTTC. This translates into CASKLAGQETQYF.

The chain joins TRBV5-8 to TRBJ2-4; D may be TRBD2 (5 bases). The ends were cut back, 2 bases at V and 2 bases at J, with 8 bases in the middle. CDR3 length: 14 residues. CDR1 is SGHTS and CDR2 is YDEGEE in the germline V gene. CDR3: CASSFVGTKNIQYF. CDR3 bases: TGTGCCAGCAGCTTTGTCGGGACCAAAAACATTCAGTACTTC. The full variable domain, with the rest looked up from reference TRBV5-8 and TRBJ2-4, is EAGVTQSPTHLIKTRGQQATLRCSPISGHTSVYWYQQALGLGLQFLLWYDEGEERNRGNFPPRFSGRQFPNYSSELNVNALELEDSALYLCASSFVGTKNIQYFGAGTRLSVL.

This chain connects TRBV5-1 to TRBJ2-7; tentatively, D is TRBD2 (6 bases). CDR1 and CDR2 from the germline V gene are SGHRS and YFSETQ. CDR3 size: 14 residues. Deletions cut 3 bases from V and 6 bases from J, with 16 bases between. The CDR3 here is CASSSDSGSFEQYF. CDR3 nucleotides: TGCGCCAGCAGCTCCGATAGCGGTAGCTTCGAGCAGTACTTC.

This chain connects TRBV29-1 to TRBJ1-2; a weak D match, TRBD1 (6 bases). The V end was cut by 4 bases, the J end by 4 bases, with 13 bases between. This CDR3 is built from 13 residues. The germline gives CDR1 SQVTM, CDR2 ANQGSEA. This CDR3 is CSVGTGSRYGYTF. CDR3 in DNA: TGCAGCGTTGGAACAGGGAGTCGCTATGGCTACACCTTC.

The genes are TRBV10-3 and TRBJ1-4; the match to TRBD1 covers 10 bases. The V segment lost 6 bases and the J segment 7 bases; nucleotides outside the gene matches: 8. In germline, CDR1 is ENHRY, CDR2 SYGVKD. The CDR3 spans 15 residues. The CDR3: CAISAGTGAGEKLFF. The DNA of the CDR3 is TGTGCCATCAGCGCCGGGACAGGGGCGGGTGAAAAACTGTTTTTT.